These 17 T cell receptor beta chains were all obtained from the same sample, sequenced in a study of T cell repertoires in cytomegalovirus infection. Antigens of these TCRs are unknown. TCRdb itself ran the reads through MiXCR, one entry per CDR3 protein. This sample carries roughly 49,000 distinct CDR3 sequences, 20% of them seen once, and the ten largest clones take less than 20%. Input material: PBMCs, sequenced either directly or after in vitro stimulation (not recorded which). The origin of the receptors is a human donor in good health (CMV status not recorded). Some clones in this sample may be carry-over from other donors' samples.

This clonotype was counted at least ten times. The rearrangement links TRBV11-1 to TRBJ1-1; 9 bases agree with TRBD1. Germline lookup yields CDR1 SGHAT and CDR2 FQDESV (reference sequence). This CDR3 contains 15 residues. J was trimmed by 3 bases and V by 5 bases; bases with no gene match: 7. The DNA of the CDR3 is TGTGCCAGCAGCGTAAAACAGGGGGCGGACACTGAAGCTTTCTTT. Its translation: CASSVKQGADTEAFF. Combining the CDR3 with reference TRBV11-1 and TRBJ1-1 gives the whole variable domain EAEVAQSPRYKITEKSQAVAFWCDPISGHATLYWYRQILGQGPELLVQFQDESVVDDSQLPKDRFSAERLKGVDSTLKIQPAELGDSAMYLCASSVKQGADTEAFFGQGTRLTVV.

This clonotype showed up many times. The CDR3: CASSLSVRNTEAFF. In nucleotides, the CDR3 is TGTGCCAGCAGCTTATCAGTACGGAACACTGAAGCTTTCTTT. The chain joins TRBV7-9 to TRBJ1-1; no clear D gene. CDR1 SEHNR and CDR2 FQNEAQ come from the germline V gene (reference sequence). Trimming took 2 bases from V and 1 from J, leaving 8 bases between them. CDR3 length: 14 residues. Filled out from reference TRBV7-9 and TRBJ1-1, the complete variable domain reads DTGVSQNPRHKITKRGQNVTFRCDPISEHNRLYWYRQTLGQGPEFLTYFQNEAQLEKSRLLSDRFSAERPKGSFSTLEIQRTEQGDSAMYLCASSLSVRNTEAFFGQGTRLTVV.

In its sample, this clonotype was seen many times. The CDR3 spells CASSPDGRNEKLFF. The CDR3 coding sequence is TGTGCCAGCAGCCCGGACGGAAGAAATGAAAAACTGTTTTTT. The chain couples TRBV3-1 to TRBJ1-4; D unclear. Germline lookup yields CDR1 LGHDT and CDR2 YNNKEL (reference sequence). The CDR3 is 14 residues long. Trimming took 4 bases from V and 5 from J, leaving 11 bases between them.

This clonotype was counted at least ten times. The chain combines TRBV9 with TRBJ2-3; D call uncertain. Germline-derived CDR1 and CDR2 are SGDLS and YYNGEE. The CDR3 runs to 13 residues. V gave up 3 bases and J gave up 2 bases, with 7 bases separating them. CDR3 in DNA: TGTGCCAGCAGCGCCCTAGACACAGATACGCAGTATTTT. Amino acid sequence: CASSALDTDTQYF.

This clonotype is deemed medium-sized. The CDR3 loop reads CASSLVTGTMVNIQYF. In DNA, the CDR3 is TGTGCCAGCAGCTTGGTTACCGGGACAATGGTAAACATTCAGTACTTC. The genes are TRBV7-2 and TRBJ2-4; tentatively, D is TRBD1 (6 bases). V shed 3 bases and J shed 6 bases, with 18 bases lying between them. Looked up from germline, CDR1 is SGHTA and CDR2 is FQGNSA. The CDR3 totals 16 residues.

In this sample, this clonotype turned up a few times. The J gene is TRBJ2-1, the V gene TRBV7-2; the match to TRBD2 covers 7 bases. Losses at the gene ends were 5 bases for V and 6 bases for J; bases not matched to a gene: 10. Germline V CDR1 and CDR2: SGHTA, FQGNSA. The CDR3 length is 15 residues. The CDR3 nucleotides are TGTGCCAGCAGCCCCGCGGGAGCGCGAGGCAATGAGCAGTTCTTC. Its translation is CASSPAGARGNEQFF.

The chain recombines TRBV2 with TRBJ2-1, with D uncertain. Trimming stripped 9 bases from V and 4 bases from J, with 10 bases between. Looked up from germline, CDR1 is SNHLY and CDR2 is FYNNEI. This CDR3 is built from 12 residues. The CDR3 sequence is CASGQDYNEQFF. The CDR3 bases are TGTGCCAGTGGTCAGGATTACAATGAGCAGTTCTTC.

Remarks on this clonotype: This may come from a read error, since a much larger clone is one base off. CDR3 sequence reads: CANSGRTSGGPNEQFF. The CDR3 DNA sequence: TGTGCCAACAGCGGAAGGACTAGCGGGGGGCCCAATGAGCAGTTCTTC. The rearrangement uses TRBV7-2 and TRBJ2-1, with TRBD2 identical over 14 bases. The CDR3 covers 16 residues. CDR1 is SGHTA and CDR2 is FQGNSA in the germline V gene.

The chain employs TRBV5-1 and TRBJ1-3; the D is unclear. In germline, CDR1 is SGHRS, CDR2 YFSETQ. Between the trimmed V and J ends, which lost 1 base and 0 bases, there was a span of 8 bases. This CDR3 has 15 amino acids. The CDR3 here is CASSLRWDSGNTIYF. For the CDR3, the DNA is TGCGCCAGCAGCTTGAGATGGGACTCTGGAAACACCATATATTTT.

This clonotype was picked up a small number of times. V gene TRBV19 combines with J gene TRBJ2-1; D unclear. The CDR3 is made up of 12 amino acids. The V end lost 4 bases, the J end lost 7 bases, and 8 bases lay between the germline ends. Germline V gives CDR1 LNHDA, CDR2 SQIVND (reference sequence). This CDR3 reads CASSTLRNEQFF. The CDR3 nucleotides are TGTGCCAGTAGTACCCTCCGAAATGAGCAGTTCTTC.

This clonotype was seen repeatedly, ten times or more. The chain couples TRBV19 to TRBJ1-1, with unresolved D. The V gene lost 5 bases and the J gene lost 6 bases, with 10 bases spanning the gap. The CDR3 totals 12 residues. Germline V gene data show CDR1 as LNHDA and CDR2 as SQIVND (reference sequence). In DNA form, the CDR3 reads TGTGCCAGTAGTCCCTCCGGCGCTGAAGCTTTCTTT. Translating it yields CASSPSGAEAFF. The whole variable domain, remainder taken from reference TRBV19 and TRBJ1-1, is DGGITQSPKYLFRKEGQNVTLSCEQNLNHDAMYWYRQDPGQGLRLIYYSQIVNDFQKGDIAEGYSVSREKKESFPLTVTSAQKNPTAFYLCASSPSGAEAFFGQGTRLTVV.

The rearrangement links TRBV4-1 to TRBJ1-1, with 8 nucleotides matching TRBD1. Germline CDR1 MGHRA, CDR2 YSYEKL. V lost 5 bases to trimming and J lost 5 bases; unmatched junction nucleotides: 4. The CDR3 is 13 amino acids. The chain's CDR3 is CASSLQGGTEAFF. In DNA form, the CDR3 reads TGCGCCAGCAGCTTACAGGGGGGTACTGAAGCTTTCTTT.

This clonotype has only a few counts. The genes are TRBV12-3 or TRBV12-4 and TRBJ1-5; D might be TRBD1 (5 bases). Trimming removed 6 bases from V and 1 base from J, with 13 bases in between. The CDR3 is made up of 15 amino acids. The CDR3 here is CASRAGQQSNQPQHF. CDR3 DNA sequence: TGTGCCAGCAGGGCTGGACAACAGAGCAATCAGCCCCAGCATTTT.

This clonotype was seen repeatedly, ten times or more. V gene TRBV7-6 combines with J gene TRBJ2-5; D unclear. The CDR3 length is 16 residues. The germline CDR1 and CDR2 sequences are SGHVS and FNYEAQ. V was cut by 5 bases and J by 5 bases, with 21 bases left in between. The CDR3 bases are TGTGCCAGCAGCCCGACGCCCCCCCAATCAACGGAGACCCAGTACTTC. Amino acids: CASSPTPPQSTETQYF.

V and J are TRBV6-1 and TRBJ2-7, with TRBD2 matching 10 bases. Germline V gives CDR1 MNHNS, CDR2 SASEGT. This CDR3 is built from 14 residues. J gave up 1 base and V 6 bases, and 3 bases lay outside the gene matches. In DNA form, the CDR3 reads TGTGCCAGCAGAGGACTAGCGGAGTCCTACGAGCAGTACTTC. This gives the protein CASRGLAESYEQYF.

This clonotype showed up just a few times. V and J are TRBV15 and TRBJ2-3; 10 bases agree with TRBD2. The CDR3 has 16 amino acids. Losses at the gene ends were 1 base for V and 9 bases for J; bases not matched to a gene: 10. CDR1 and CDR2 from the germline V gene are LNHNV and YYDKDF (reference sequence). The CDR3 sequence: CATSRGLAGAPGTQYF. CDR3 in DNA: TGTGCCACCAGCAGAGGTCTAGCGGGGGCCCCTGGGACGCAGTATTTT.

This clonotype was seen repeatedly, ten times or more. V gene TRBV6-2 or TRBV6-3 combines with J gene TRBJ2-7; D not resolved. Germline assignment: CDR1 MNHEY and CDR2 SVGEGT. CDR3 length: 15 residues. Between the trimmed V and J ends, which lost 0 bases and 6 bases, there was a span of 15 bases. The DNA of the CDR3 is TGTGCCAGCAGTTACTCGAGGCACCTCGTTCCCGAGCAGTACTTC. This codes for CASSYSRHLVPEQYF.